The T cell receptor beta chain under discussion was sequenced for a study of blood T cell repertoires in COVID-19. Study-wide background: Acute and convalescent COVID-19 specimens originated in the United States, Italy and Spain. Sources were T cells, B-cell-depleted T cells, or PBMCs; the material itself was cDNA or gDNA.

The CDR3 contains 13 residues. The germline CDR1 and CDR2 sequences are ENHRY and SYGVKD. The ends were cut back, 8 bases at V and 6 bases at J, with 14 bases in the middle. Authors' methods: The assay estimated nucleated cells by amplifying reference gene primers. TCRdb's copy holds only in-frame clones and misses some; the assay was immunoSEQ multiplex PCR. V and J calls and clone size are copied from that table; D and trimming were computed from the DNA. The repertoire holds under 250,000 clones, with about four fifths as singletons. Sequenced sample: peripheral blood. This chain uses TRBV10-3 with TRBJ2-1; perhaps TRBD2 as D (6 bases). The sequence was collected from a young man who had recovered from COVID-19. The CDR3 loop is CAIDGGELNEQFF. DNA of the CDR3: TGTGCCATCGACGGCGGGGAGCTCAATGAGCAGTTCTTC.